Shown below are 8 T cell receptor beta chains from a single sample sequenced in a study of T cell responses to AZD1222 COVID-19 vaccine. Produced via immunoSEQ multiplex PCR; TCRdb's table is partial and in-frame only. The sample has under 200,000 clones, about nine tenths seen once. Sequencing was performed on peripheral blood, taken on day 0 of MenACWY control vaccination. The receptors originated from an adult in good health.

The chain links TRBV3-1 (or the pseudogene TRBV3-2) to TRBJ2-1, with TRBD1 matching 9 bases. The CDR3 loop spans 14 amino acids. The junction had 4 bases not matched to a gene; V was cut back by 5 bases and J by 5 bases. Germline CDR1 LGHDT, CDR2 YNNKEL (reference sequence). CDR3 amino acids: CASSGQGWDNEQFF. The DNA of the CDR3 is TGTGCCAGCAGCGGACAGGGGTGGGACAATGAGCAGTTCTTC.

The rearrangement uses TRBV15 and TRBJ1-5; D remains ambiguous. Germline loops: CDR1 LNHNV, CDR2 YYDKDF (reference sequence). Trimming pared 0 bases from V and 7 bases from J, leaving 10 bases between. CDR3 length: 14 amino acids. The CDR3 bases are TGTGCCACCAGCAGAGAAGTTCCTGGGCAGCCCCAGCATTTT. It specifies CATSREVPGQPQHF.

J is TRBJ1-1 and V is TRBV5-6, with 8 nucleotides matching TRBD1. Germline lookup yields CDR1 SGHDT and CDR2 YYEEEE. The CDR3 covers 14 residues. V trimming: 0 bases; J trimming: 5 bases; junction bases outside the gene matches: 3. The CDR3 protein is CASSLGTGSTEAFF. Written as DNA, the CDR3 is TGTGCCAGCAGCTTGGGGACAGGGAGTACTGAAGCTTTCTTT.

This chain joins TRBV7-8 and TRBJ2-1; D gene unclear. This CDR3 is built from 15 residues. CDR1 and CDR2 (germline): SGHVS, FQNEAQ. Trimming removed 1 base at V and 8 bases at J, with 15 bases between. CDR3 coding DNA: TGTGCCAGCAGCTTAGAGCAGACGGCAACCCATGAGCAGTTCTTC. Protein sequence: CASSLEQTATHEQFF.

The rearrangement uses TRBV18 and TRBJ1-6; D is unresolved. There are 14 residues in the CDR3. Germline CDR1 KGHSH, CDR2 LQKENI. The V end lost 3 bases, the J end lost 7 bases, and 10 bases lay between the germline ends. The chain's CDR3 is CASSPTPSNSPLHF. The CDR3 DNA reads TGTGCCAGCTCACCTACCCCGTCGAATTCACCCCTCCACTTT.

This clone has just a few counts. The chain couples TRBV28 to TRBJ1-2; no clear D gene. The germline gives CDR1 MDHEN, CDR2 SYDVKM. The ends were cut back, 0 bases at V and 9 bases at J, with 17 bases in the middle. CDR3 length equals 15 residues. CDR3 sequence (DNA): TGTGCCAGCAGTTTATGGGCCGAAAAGCCTAGAAGCTACACCTTC. This translates into CASSLWAEKPRSYTF.

The V call is TRBV5-1, the J call TRBJ2-7; TRBD2 aligns across 13 bases. From germline, CDR1 is SGHRS and CDR2 YFSETQ. This CDR3 has 17 residues. With 4 bases clipped from V and 2 bases from J, the junction kept 9 bases outside the gene matches. The CDR3 DNA sequence: TGCGCCAGCAGCCCCCGACTAGCGGGAGGTTCAACCTACGAGCAGTACTTC. This codes for CASSPRLAGGSTYEQYF.

The rearrangement uses TRBV7-8 and TRBJ1-4; D might be TRBD1 (6 bases). From germline, CDR1 is SGHVS and CDR2 FQNEAQ. The length of the CDR3 is 18 residues. The V and J ends lost 1 base and 2 bases respectively, with 17 bases between them. This chain's CDR3 is CASSLVQGGAMTNEKLFF. CDR3 DNA sequence: TGTGCCAGCAGCTTAGTACAGGGAGGAGCGATGACTAATGAAAAACTGTTTTTT.